The 30 T cell receptor beta chains reported below all come from one sample, sequenced in a study of blood T cell repertoires in COVID-19 (dated by TCRdb to about 2020). Library construction relied on the immunoSEQ multiplex PCR assay. The immuneACCESS repertoire file appears here via TCRdb, limited to in-frame rearrangements. These files lack a portion of the clones; in checked studies, under half of the deficit traces to unresolved V genes, and the cause of the others is not known. The sample contains 150,000 to 200,000 clones, 65% to 90% of them found a single time. The top ten clonotypes cover more than 4% of the sample. Sequenced material: PBMCs or T cells enriched from blood (not recorded which). These TCRs come from a woman in her sixties or seventies with acute COVID-19.

The genes are TRBV29-1 and TRBJ2-1, with D perhaps matching TRBD2 (6 bases). This CDR3 spans 14 amino acids. Per the germline V gene, CDR1 is SQVTM and CDR2 is ANQGSEA. V lost 1 base to trimming and J lost 8 bases, with 15 bases between them. The CDR3 reads CSVEAWRGVDEQFF. DNA of the CDR3: TGCAGCGTTGAAGCTTGGCGCGGGGTGGATGAGCAGTTCTTC.

This clone was observed a single time. The chain couples TRBV28 to TRBJ2-5, with D perhaps TRBD1 (6 bases). Trimming removed 1 base at V and 2 bases at J, with 8 bases between. This CDR3 is built from 14 residues. Germline V CDR1 and CDR2: MDHEN, SYDVKM. CDR3 loop: CASSLYRAQETQYF. DNA for the CDR3: TGTGCCAGCAGTTTATACAGGGCTCAAGAGACCCAGTACTTC. The complete variable domain, with remaining parts taken from reference TRBV28 and TRBJ2-5, reads DVKVTQSSRYLVKRTGEKVFLECVQDMDHENMFWYRQDPGLGLRLIYFSYDVKMKEKGDIPEGYSVSREKKERFSLILESASTNQTSMYLCASSLYRAQETQYFGPGTRLLVL.

The J gene is TRBJ1-1, the V gene TRBV6-4; 7 bases are shared with TRBD1. This CDR3 is built from 13 residues. Germline values: CDR1 MRHNA, CDR2 SNTAGT. V lost 4 bases to trimming and J lost 5 bases; unmatched junction nucleotides: 4. CDR3 residues: CASSAETGTEAFF. CDR3 DNA sequence: TGTGCCAGCAGTGCGGAGACAGGGACTGAAGCTTTCTTT.

In DNA form, the CDR3 reads TGCGCCAGCAGCTCAAAACTAGCGGGAGTGTACACCGGGGAGCTGTTTTTT. Amino acids: CASSSKLAGVYTGELFF. The rearrangement uses TRBV4-3 and TRBJ2-2; 11 nucleotides align to TRBD2. This CDR3 contains 17 residues. The germline CDR1 and CDR2 sequences are LGHNA and YSLEER. Germline trimming cut 5 bases from V and 3 bases from J; bases unmatched to any gene: 8.

This chain links TRBV5-1 with TRBJ1-2, with D uncertain. The germline gives CDR1 SGHRS, CDR2 YFSETQ. V was cut by 0 bases and J by 5 bases, with 8 bases left in between. CDR3 length equals 13 residues. The CDR3, as DNA: TGCGCCAGCAGCTTGGAATCGGGGTATGGCTACACCTTC. Amino acid sequence: CASSLESGYGYTF.

The V call is TRBV5-5, the J call TRBJ1-1; D may be TRBD1 (5 bases). V was pared by 4 bases and J by 4 bases, with 11 bases between. In germline, CDR1 is SGHKS, CDR2 YYEKEE (reference sequence). This CDR3 is 13 amino acids long. DNA for the CDR3: TGTGCCAGCAGCCCTAGTAGGGGCACTGAAGCTTTCTTT. It yields the protein CASSPSRGTEAFF.

This chain connects TRBV9 to TRBJ2-5, with TRBD2 matching 7 bases. Germline CDR1 reads SGDLS; CDR2 reads YYNGEE. J was trimmed by 4 bases and V by 0 bases; bases with no gene match: 3. The CDR3 length is 14 residues. The DNA for the CDR3 is TGTGCCAGCAGCGTAGGACTAGCTCGAGAGACCCAGTACTTC. Translation: CASSVGLARETQYF.

V gene TRBV20-1 combines with J gene TRBJ2-1; D is unclear. With 6 bases removed from V and 6 bases from J, the gap between germline ends came to 9 bases. The germline gives CDR1 DFQATT, CDR2 SNEGSKA (reference sequence). The CDR3 runs 11 residues. The CDR3: CSALSPNEQFF. As DNA, the CDR3 is TGCAGTGCGTTGAGTCCCAATGAGCAGTTCTTC.

The CDR3 loop reads CASSPWLGDRGDSPLHF. The CDR3 nucleotides are TGTGCCAGCAGCCCGTGGTTGGGGGACAGGGGTGATTCACCCCTCCACTTT. The chain recombines TRBV7-9 with TRBJ1-6; 10 bases align to TRBD1. The ends lost 5 bases at V and 8 bases at J; junction bases unmatched: 12. Germline CDR1 SEHNR, CDR2 FQNEAQ (reference sequence). CDR3 length equals 17 residues.

This clone was seen many times. The chain joins TRBV4-3 to TRBJ1-2, with 7 bases identical to TRBD1. Looked up from germline, CDR1 is LGHNA and CDR2 is YSLEER. This CDR3 has 17 amino acids. The trim removed 0 bases at V and 3 bases at J, leaving 10 bases unmatched. This CDR3 is CASSQDVAGGKDYGYTF. CDR3 bases: TGCGCCAGCAGCCAAGATGTCGCAGGGGGAAAGGACTATGGCTACACCTTC.

CDR3 amino acids: CASALRGSNQPQHF. CDR3 nucleotides: TGTGCCAGTGCCCTACGGGGAAGCAATCAGCCCCAGCATTTT. The J gene is TRBJ1-5, the V gene TRBV19, with D uncertain. The length of the CDR3 is 14 residues. Germline V gives CDR1 LNHDA, CDR2 SQIVND (reference sequence). V lost 8 bases and J lost 1, with 12 bases in between. The variable domain in full, with the rest retrieved from reference TRBV19 and TRBJ1-5, is DGGITQSPKYLFRKEGQNVTLSCEQNLNHDAMYWYRQDPGQGLRLIYYSQIVNDFQKGDIAEGYSVSREKKESFPLTVTSAQKNPTAFYLCASALRGSNQPQHFGDGTRLSIL.

The J gene is TRBJ2-3, the V gene TRBV19; TRBD1 aligns across 12 bases. Per germline, CDR1 LNHDA and CDR2 SQIVND (reference sequence). The CDR3 contains 15 residues. Losses at the gene ends were 5 bases for V and 4 bases for J; bases not matched to a gene: 4. The DNA for the CDR3 is TGTGCCAGTAGTTCAGGGACAGGGGGCCCAGATACGCAGTATTTT. Its protein is CASSSGTGGPDTQYF. The whole variable domain, remainder taken from reference TRBV19 and TRBJ2-3, is DGGITQSPKYLFRKEGQNVTLSCEQNLNHDAMYWYRQDPGQGLRLIYYSQIVNDFQKGDIAEGYSVSREKKESFPLTVTSAQKNPTAFYLCASSSGTGGPDTQYFGPGTRLTVL.

The CDR3 spells CASSWGAGGQPQHF. CDR3 coding DNA: TGTGCCAGCAGTTGGGGGGCGGGGGGCCAGCCCCAGCATTTT. The rearrangement uses TRBV27 and TRBJ1-5, with D possibly TRBD1 on 6 matching bases. The V end was cut by 4 bases, the J end by 7 bases, with 14 bases between. The CDR3 sequence is 14 residues long. CDR1 is MNHEY, CDR2 SMNVEV, per germline (reference sequence).

This CDR3 is CASSASGGATDTQYF. CDR3 nucleotides: TGTGCCAGCAGCGCGAGCGGGGGGGCCACAGATACGCAGTATTTT. The rearrangement joins TRBV9 to TRBJ2-3, with 10 nucleotides matching TRBD2. The CDR3 length is 15 residues. Per the germline V gene, CDR1 is SGDLS and CDR2 is YYNGEE. The trim removed 3 bases at V and 2 bases at J, leaving 3 bases unmatched.

This clone was detected only once. V usage is TRBV18 and J usage is TRBJ1-2, with TRBD1 matching over 9 bases. Unmatched junction bases numbered 4, after V lost 1 base and J lost 4 bases. The germline CDR1 and CDR2 sequences are KGHSH and LQKENI. This CDR3 is 15 amino acids long. The CDR3 region has the DNA TGTGCCAGCTCACCACGACAGGGGGATCGCTATGGCTACACCTTC. It translates to CASSPRQGDRYGYTF.

The J gene is TRBJ2-3, the V gene TRBV5-5; TRBD2 is a possible D gene (5 bases). This CDR3 has 15 amino acids. Germline CDR1 and CDR2: SGHKS and YYEKEE (reference sequence). V was trimmed by 0 bases and J by 1 base, leaving 9 bases between them. The CDR3 loop reads CASSLAGVGTDTQYF. The CDR3 DNA sequence: TGTGCCAGCAGCTTGGCCGGGGTTGGCACAGATACGCAGTATTTT.

The rearrangement uses TRBV7-9 and TRBJ2-2, with 8 nucleotides matching TRBD1. Germline assignment: CDR1 SEHNR and CDR2 FQNEAQ (reference sequence). The junction had 7 bases not matched to a gene; V was cut back by 5 bases and J by 5 bases. There are 15 residues in the CDR3. The CDR3 protein is CASSAPGQATGELFF. CDR3 DNA: TGTGCCAGCAGCGCACCGGGACAGGCTACCGGGGAGCTGTTTTTT.

This clone was detected once. The chain combines TRBV7-9 with TRBJ2-5; the match to TRBD2 covers 8 bases. The CDR3 spans 14 residues. Germline CDR1 and CDR2: SEHNR and FQNEAQ (reference sequence). The J segment lost 4 bases and the V segment lost 7 bases, leaving 8 bases of the junction unmatched. The CDR3 loop reads CASTKVGGAETQYF. In DNA form, the CDR3 reads TGTGCCAGCACCAAGGTCGGGGGGGCAGAGACCCAGTACTTC.

This chain joins TRBV28 and TRBJ2-7; D is perhaps TRBD2 (6 bases). The germline CDR1 and CDR2 sequences are MDHEN and SYDVKM. Trimming removed 8 bases at V and 2 bases at J, with 16 bases between. The CDR3 has 14 amino acids. CDR3 residues: CASRRGIQTYEQYV. CDR3 sequence (DNA): TGTGCCAGCCGCCGGGGGATTCAGACCTACGAGCAGTACGTC.

This clone was counted only a few times. V and J are TRBV19 and TRBJ1-5; no firm D call. This CDR3 region has 13 residues. CDR1 is LNHDA and CDR2 is SQIVND in the germline V gene (reference sequence). V was cut by 6 bases and J by 3 bases, with 9 bases left in between. The CDR3 sequence: CASRPGHNQPQHF. As DNA, the CDR3 is TGTGCCAGTAGGCCTGGGCACAATCAGCCCCAGCATTTT. The entire variable domain, with the rest obtained from reference TRBV19 and TRBJ1-5, is as follows: DGGITQSPKYLFRKEGQNVTLSCEQNLNHDAMYWYRQDPGQGLRLIYYSQIVNDFQKGDIAEGYSVSREKKESFPLTVTSAQKNPTAFYLCASRPGHNQPQHFGDGTRLSIL.

The chain is built from TRBV10-3 and TRBJ2-7, with 9 nucleotides matching TRBD2. Looked up from germline, CDR1 is ENHRY and CDR2 is SYGVKD. The J segment lost 4 bases and the V segment lost 4 bases, leaving 8 bases of the junction unmatched. There are 15 residues in the CDR3. Here the CDR3 DNA reads TGTGCCATCAGTGTTCTGGTAGCGGGAGAATACGAGCAGTACTTC. Translated: CAISVLVAGEYEQYF.

This clone has more than one count but fewer than ten. The J gene is TRBJ1-1, the V gene TRBV7-9, with 10 bases identical to TRBD1. Germline CDR1 SEHNR, CDR2 FQNEAQ (reference sequence). The CDR3 length is 12 residues. Germline trimming cut 5 bases from V and 11 bases from J; bases unmatched to any gene: 5. CDR3 sequence reads: CASSMDRGDAFF. For the CDR3, the DNA is TGTGCCAGCAGCATGGACAGGGGGGATGCTTTCTTT.

V is TRBV5-1 and J is TRBJ2-1; 7 nucleotides agree with TRBD1. V was pared by 4 bases and J by 3 bases, with 7 bases of the junction left unmatched. The CDR3 extends over 15 amino acids. CDR1 SGHRS and CDR2 YFSETQ come from the germline V gene. CDR3 in amino acids: CASSNTGVDYNEQFF. CDR3 DNA: TGCGCCAGCAGCAACACAGGGGTTGACTACAATGAGCAGTTCTTC.

Note on this clone: A read error may produce the germline difference seen at one junction end. This chain joins TRBV19 and TRBJ2-1; D might be TRBD2 (6 bases). This CDR3 is 11 amino acids long. Germline assignment: CDR1 LNHDA and CDR2 SQIVND (reference sequence). CDR3 amino acids: CASSIGGIGVF. For the CDR3, the DNA is TGTGCCAGTAGTATAGGCGGGATCGGGGTCTTC.

The chain carries TRBV6-2 or TRBV6-3 and TRBJ1-1; perhaps TRBD1 as D (5 bases). Trimming shortened V by 5 bases and J by 7 bases, and 11 bases separated the two germline ends. The CDR3 is 12 amino acids. In germline, CDR1 is MNHEY, CDR2 SVGEGT. The CDR3 coding sequence is TGTGCCAGCAGTCACGGGGGGGTTGAAGCTTTCTTT. Its protein product is CASSHGGVEAFF.

A single count supports this clone. This chain links TRBV11-3 with TRBJ2-1, with 12 positions matching TRBD2. In germline, CDR1 is SGHNT, CDR2 YENEEA. J gave up 10 bases and V 1 base, and 5 bases lay outside the gene matches. The CDR3 contains 15 residues. The CDR3, as DNA: TGTGCCAGCAGCTTAGGGGCTCTAGCGGGGGGGGAGCAGTTCTTC. This codes for CASSLGALAGGEQFF.

V and J are TRBV25-1 and TRBJ1-1; tentative D call: TRBD1 (5 bases). V was pared by 5 bases and J by 0 bases, with 13 bases between. This CDR3 is 15 amino acids long. Per the germline V gene, CDR1 is MGHDK and CDR2 is SYGVNS. CDR3 amino acids: CASSPERGMNTEAFF. The CDR3 coding sequence is TGTGCCAGCAGTCCCGAAAGGGGCATGAACACTGAAGCTTTCTTT.

The chain couples TRBV28 to TRBJ2-7; 9 bases are a match to TRBD1. V gave up 3 bases and J gave up 4 bases; unmatched junction bases: 7. There are 15 residues in the CDR3. CDR1 is MDHEN and CDR2 is SYDVKM in the germline V gene. The chain's CDR3 is CASSFDRGFGYEQYF. The DNA of the CDR3 is TGTGCCAGCAGTTTCGACAGGGGGTTCGGTTACGAGCAGTACTTC.

V usage is TRBV4-1 and J usage is TRBJ2-1; D gene uncertain. V was shortened by 4 bases and J by 0 bases, with 13 bases between the two germline ends. The germline V gene encodes CDR1 MGHRA and CDR2 YSYEKL. CDR3 size: 16 residues. The CDR3 bases are TGCGCCAGCAGCCCAGGCTGGGTGTCCTCCTACAATGAGCAGTTCTTC. Its translation: CASSPGWVSSYNEQFF.

The V gene is TRBV5-1, the J gene TRBJ2-2; 7 nucleotides match TRBD1. CDR3 length: 15 amino acids. V shed 4 bases, J shed 8 bases, and the junction held 11 bases outside the gene matches. CDR1 is SGHRS and CDR2 is YFSETQ in the germline V gene. The CDR3 sequence is CASSLRTGAVGELFF. CDR3 bases: TGCGCCAGCAGCCTCAGAACAGGGGCGGTGGGGGAGCTGTTTTTT.